The 4 T cell receptor beta chains presented below share a single source sample, sequenced in a study of identical twins (dated by TCRdb to 2016 to 2017). The method behind the library was 5' RACE. Sequencing was performed on an Illumina HiSeq 2000. TCRdb trimmed public reads at Q25 via fastp, called clones via MiXCR and kept in-frame beta chains. Each CDR3 protein gets just one entry, which takes the most common genes and DNA from the rows behind it. Counted in this sample were about 660,000 distinct CDR3 sequences; 8.5% to 9.5% of them appeared once. Around 0.98% of the sample comes from the top ten. These data are also associated with another study on yellow fever vaccine responses in identical twins.

Sequencing input: PBMCs. The receptors stem from a woman in her late teens or twenties in good health.

The genes are TRBV28 and TRBJ1-4; 7 bases line up with TRBD1. CDR3 length: 14 amino acids. Germline V gene sequence: CDR1 MDHEN, CDR2 SYDVKM. Germline trimming cut 6 bases from V and 6 bases from J; bases unmatched to any gene: 7. The CDR3 here is CASRLIGTDEKLFF. Here the CDR3 DNA reads TGTGCCAGCAGATTGATCGGGACAGATGAAAAACTGTTTTTT.

This clonotype was observed a handful of times. The junction differs from germline at one of its ends, possibly a read error. The chain is built from TRBV20-1 and TRBJ1-4; D possibly corresponds to TRBD1 (5 bases). This CDR3 is 12 amino acids long. Germline CDR1 reads DFQATT; CDR2 reads SNEGSKA (reference sequence). The CDR3 DNA reads as TGCAGTGCTAGAGTCCCCCGGGGCGAGGAGGATTTT. Translating gives CSARVPRGEEDF.

V gene TRBV2 combines with J gene TRBJ1-6; D is perhaps TRBD1 (5 bases). CDR1 and CDR2 from the germline V gene are SNHLY and FYNNEI. V was clipped by 8 bases and J by 6 bases, with 17 bases between them. The length of the CDR3 is 15 residues. The CDR3 region is CASGSHGGPNSPLHF. CDR3 bases: TGTGCCAGCGGAAGTCACGGGGGTCCTAATTCACCCCTCCACTTT.

This chain links TRBV5-1 with TRBJ2-1; D is unresolved. The ends were cut back, 4 bases at V and 7 bases at J, with 12 bases in the middle. The CDR3 spans 13 residues. CDR1 SGHRS and CDR2 YFSETQ come from the germline V gene. CDR3 region: CASSQIVLNEQFF. The CDR3 DNA follows: TGCGCCAGCAGCCAGATCGTTTTGAATGAGCAGTTCTTC.